Listed below are T cell receptor beta chains from one sample, sequenced in a study of T cell clones after liver transplantation. Assay used: immunoSEQ multiplex PCR; TCRdb lists only in-frame clones, some missing. The sample contains some 110,000 clones, roughly 80% of which appear only once. Sequences were derived from CD4+ T cells from blood, sampled before liver transplant. All receptors come from a human donor who received a liver transplant. Each CDR3 is given with its conserved first and last residue. The D gene is left open where the match is weak.

TRBV19	NA	TRBJ1-5	CASTPLDYMSNQPQHF
TRBV4-2	NA	TRBJ2-2	CASSQAPGNTGELFF
TRBV5-1	NA	TRBJ1-1	CASSSVSDTEAFF
TRBV7-7	TRBD1	TRBJ2-2	CASSLGTGFGTGELFF
TRBV18	NA	TRBJ1-2	CASSPLDTSSYTF
TRBV5-1	NA	TRBJ2-1	CASSYSGPPGNEQFF
TRBV28	NA	TRBJ1-2	CASKVGGANYGYTF
TRBV5-4	NA	TRBJ1-1	CASSYTRATNAEAFF
TRBV5-4	NA	TRBJ2-6	CASSGYKSSGANVLTF
TRBV18	TRBD2	TRBJ2-1	CASSLGTSGRAKNEQFF
TRBV5-1	NA	TRBJ2-7	CASSLGLAEYEQYF
TRBV4-3	TRBD2	TRBJ2-1	CASSLMTSGGGSEQFF